The 31 T cell receptor beta chains below come from one sample, sequenced in a study of blood T cell repertoires in COVID-19. Clones were sequenced by immunoSEQ multiplex PCR, and TCRdb holds only the in-frame ones, with some missing. The data hold some 160,000 clones, with 80% to 90% observed a single time. Material for sequencing was peripheral blood. These receptors originate from a woman aged 55-69 years with active COVID-19.

As concerns this clone: Its ends do not fully match the called genes, so a read error is possible. The CDR3 spells CASSPSGNSGNIIYF. CDR3 bases: TGTGCCAGCTCACCGTCGGGGAACTCTGGAAACATCATATATTTT. The chain links TRBV18 to TRBJ1-3; D remains ambiguous. The CDR3 has 15 amino acids. Germline-derived CDR1 and CDR2 are KGHSH and LQKENI.

The genes are TRBV18 and TRBJ1-1; D unclear. CDR1 and CDR2 from the germline V gene are KGHSH and LQKENI. CDR3 length: 15 residues. With 0 bases removed from V and 3 bases from J, the gap between germline ends came to 11 bases. The CDR3 loop reads CASSPPMARDTEAFF. The CDR3 DNA reads TGTGCCAGCTCACCACCAATGGCGAGGGACACTGAAGCTTTCTTT.

The rearrangement joins TRBV28 to TRBJ2-7; D uncertain. V gave up 3 bases and J gave up 4 bases, with 16 bases separating them. The CDR3 runs 15 residues. CDR1 and CDR2 from the germline V gene are MDHEN and SYDVKM. The CDR3 nucleotides read TGTGCCAGCAGTTTTTTCAAAAGAGGTCTATACGAGCAGTACTTC. It is translated as CASSFFKRGLYEQYF.

This chain joins TRBV5-1 and TRBJ2-2; 9 nucleotides match TRBD1. Germline V CDR1 and CDR2: SGHRS, YFSETQ. The CDR3 is 15 amino acids. V was clipped by 7 bases and J by 3 bases; unmatched bases: 7. The CDR3 nucleotides are TGCGCCAGCGCCACAGGGGGCGGGGACACCGGGGAGCTGTTTTTT. Protein product: CASATGGGDTGELFF.

This chain joins TRBV24-1 and TRBJ2-3; the match to TRBD1 covers 9 bases. The J segment lost 2 bases and the V segment lost 4 bases, leaving 9 bases of the junction unmatched. The CDR3 is made up of 17 amino acids. The germline V gene encodes CDR1 KGHDR and CDR2 SFDVKD. CDR3 nucleotide sequence: TGTGCCACCAGTGACGCACAGGGGGCGGGTAACACAGATACGCAGTATTTT. Residues: CATSDAQGAGNTDTQYF.

The chain has TRBV6-5 and TRBJ2-7; TRBD1 matches 7 bases. With 6 bases clipped from V and 6 bases from J, the junction kept 8 bases outside the gene matches. Germline CDR1 and CDR2: MNHEY and SVGAGI. The CDR3 sequence is 13 residues long. CDR3 sequence (DNA): TGTGCCAGCAGGGGGACAGAAAGGCGCGAGCAGTACTTC. The encoded protein is CASRGTERREQYF.

The chain joins TRBV7-3 to TRBJ2-7, with a tentative D call TRBD1 (6 bases). With 5 bases removed from V and 0 bases from J, the gap between germline ends came to 8 bases. In germline, CDR1 is SGHTA, CDR2 FQGTGA. The CDR3 totals 13 residues. CDR3 sequence reads: CASSQDSSYEQYF. The CDR3 bases are TGTGCCAGCAGCCAGGACAGCTCCTACGAGCAGTACTTC.

This clone was seen only once. The CDR3 coding sequence is TGTGCCAGTAGTACGGAACGGACAGGGAGGGATCAGCCCCAGCATTTT. Protein product: CASSTERTGRDQPQHF. The V gene is TRBV19, the J gene TRBJ1-5, with 8 bases fitting TRBD1. This CDR3 is built from 16 residues. Unmatched junction bases numbered 10, after V lost 4 bases and J lost 5 bases. The V gene's germline CDR1 is LNHDA and CDR2 SQIVND (reference sequence).

The rearrangement uses TRBV11-2 and TRBJ2-3; 12 positions match TRBD2. V dropped 1 base and J dropped 1; count of bases not matched to a gene: 6. Germline V gene lookup returns CDR1 SGHAT and CDR2 FQNNGV. This CDR3 comprises 18 residues. The CDR3 region is CASSLGPWTSGGTDTQYF. The CDR3 nucleotides are TGTGCCAGCAGCTTAGGCCCCTGGACTAGCGGGGGCACAGATACGCAGTATTTT.

V gene TRBV5-4 combines with J gene TRBJ2-5; D might be TRBD1 (6 bases). In germline, CDR1 is SGHNT, CDR2 YYREEE (reference sequence). The ends were cut back, 0 bases at V and 9 bases at J, with 18 bases in the middle. CDR3 length equals 15 residues. The chain's CDR3 is CASSLAGTYQGAQYF. DNA of the CDR3: TGTGCCAGCAGCTTGGCCGGGACATACCAAGGGGCCCAGTACTTC. The entire variable domain, with the rest obtained from reference TRBV5-4 and TRBJ2-5, is as follows: ETGVTQSPTHLIKTRGQQVTLRCSSQSGHNTVSWYQQALGQGPQFIFQYYREEENGRGNFPPRFSGLQFPNYSSELNVNALELDDSALYLCASSLAGTYQGAQYFGPGTRLLVL.

This chain links TRBV19 with TRBJ2-1; 7 nucleotides align to TRBD2. The CDR3 extends over 16 amino acids. Germline CDR1 LNHDA, CDR2 SQIVND (reference sequence). V dropped 4 bases and J dropped 0; count of bases not matched to a gene: 6. CDR3 coding DNA: TGTGCCAGTAGTACTCGGGGAGGGTTCTCCTACAATGAGCAGTTCTTC. Translation gives CASSTRGGFSYNEQFF.

The chain uses TRBV5-1 and TRBJ2-3; D might be TRBD1 (5 bases). Germline loops: CDR1 SGHRS, CDR2 YFSETQ. This CDR3 spans 15 amino acids. Trimming stripped 3 bases from V and 1 base from J, with 12 bases between. The DNA for the CDR3 is TGCGCCAGCAGCTCCTCGGACAAACGCACAGATACGCAGTATTTT. Its protein is CASSSSDKRTDTQYF.

The table lists this clone with a count of one. This chain connects TRBV20-1 to TRBJ2-7; perhaps TRBD2 as D (7 bases). Trimming removed 3 bases from V and 5 bases from J, with 20 bases in between. Germline V gives CDR1 DFQATT, CDR2 SNEGSKA (reference sequence). The CDR3 extends over 15 amino acids. The CDR3 protein is CSASRVAGAWDEQYF. The CDR3 coding sequence is TGCAGTGCTAGTAGGGTTGCGGGGGCGTGGGACGAGCAGTACTTC.

The chain joins TRBV16 to TRBJ2-7; 14 positions agree with TRBD2. This CDR3 spans 15 amino acids. The germline gives CDR1 KGHSY, CDR2 FQNENV. V shed 0 bases and J 6 bases; nucleotides not matched to a gene: 1. The CDR3 loop reads CASSQSGLAGVEQYF. The CDR3 bases are TGTGCCAGCAGCCAATCGGGACTAGCGGGAGTCGAGCAGTACTTC. The variable domain in full, completed from reference TRBV16 and TRBJ2-7, reads GEEVAQTPKHLVRGEGQKAKLYCAPIKGHSYVFWYQQVLKNEFKFLISFQNENVFDETGMPKERFSAKCLPNSPCSLEIQATKLEDSAVYFCASSQSGLAGVEQYFGPGTRLTVT.

This chain links TRBV6-2 or TRBV6-3 with TRBJ2-5, with D maybe TRBD2 (5 bases). The germline V and J ends were trimmed by 0 bases and 5 bases, with 13 bases remaining between them. The CDR3 totals 15 residues. CDR1 is MNHEY, CDR2 SVGEGT, per germline. CDR3 protein: CASSYSTGSKETQYF. The DNA for the CDR3 is TGTGCCAGCAGTTACTCCACGGGGTCAAAGGAGACCCAGTACTTC.

The chain recombines TRBV21-1 with TRBJ2-7; the tabulated D call, TRBD1, remains unverified against the DNA. TRBV21-1 is tagged as a pseudogene. The CDR3 spans 14 residues. CDR3 sequence (DNA): TGTGCCAGCCGATTCCGGGACAGGGACTACGAGCAGTACTTC. Translating gives CASRFRDRDYEQYF.

For the CDR3, the DNA is TGCGCCAGCAGCTGGGGACTAGCGGGAGGGCCGCCCTACAATGAGCAGTTCTTC. This encodes CASSWGLAGGPPYNEQFF. The chain couples TRBV5-1 to TRBJ2-1; 16 nucleotides agree with TRBD2. The germline V gene has CDR1 SGHRS and CDR2 YFSETQ. The CDR3 has 18 amino acids. The ends lost 3 bases at V and 2 bases at J; junction bases unmatched: 5.

V is TRBV3-1 (or the pseudogene TRBV3-2) and J is TRBJ2-7; TRBD2 aligns across 13 bases. Germline CDR1 and CDR2: LGHDT and YNNKEL (reference sequence). The CDR3 is 17 residues long. With 5 bases clipped from V and 3 bases from J, the junction kept 10 bases outside the gene matches. CDR3 sequence reads: CASSEGLAGVERYEQYF. CDR3 coding DNA: TGTGCCAGCAGCGAAGGACTAGCGGGAGTCGAACGCTACGAGCAGTACTTC.

V gene TRBV21-1 combines with J gene TRBJ1-2; TRBD1, the D gene given by the table, was not confirmed from the DNA. TRBV21-1 is described as a pseudogene. This CDR3 comprises 15 residues. This CDR3 is CASSNIPGQGGGYTF. The CDR3 DNA sequence: TGTGCCAGCAGCAATATCCCAGGACAGGGAGGTGGCTACACCTTC.

The chain carries TRBV4-2 and TRBJ2-3; TRBD2 matches 8 bases. CDR3 size: 16 residues. Germline lookup yields CDR1 LGHNA and CDR2 YNFKEQ. Losses at the gene ends were 3 bases for V and 5 bases for J; bases not matched to a gene: 10. The CDR3, as DNA: TGTGCCAGCAGCCAGTTCCTTACCGGGAGGGAAGATACGCAGTATTTT. Its translation is CASSQFLTGREDTQYF.

The rearrangement joins TRBV6-4 to TRBJ2-4; possibly TRBD2 for D (5 bases). Germline V lookup: CDR1 MRHNA, CDR2 SNTAGT. Trimming removed 6 bases at V and 7 bases at J, with 16 bases between. The CDR3 is 14 amino acids. The CDR3 DNA sequence: TGTGCCAGCAGCGCCGAGGGAAATCCGAACATTCAGTACTTC. Translated, it gives CASSAEGNPNIQYF.

A remark on this clone: The same CDR3 is also encoded by other DNA sequences in this sample. The chain has TRBV3-1 (or the pseudogene TRBV3-2) and TRBJ2-6; tentative D call: TRBD2 (5 bases). V dropped 4 bases and J dropped 0 bases, with 7 bases sitting between them. This CDR3 comprises 15 residues. Germline V gives CDR1 LGHDT, CDR2 YNNKEL (reference sequence). CDR3 nucleotide sequence: TGTGCCAGCAGCCGAGGGAACTCTGGGGCCAACGTCCTGACTTTC. Its translation: CASSRGNSGANVLTF.

The rearrangement joins TRBV27 to TRBJ2-5; 7 bases match TRBD1. Germline trimming cut 7 bases from V and 1 base from J; bases unmatched to any gene: 15. The CDR3 is made up of 17 amino acids. Germline CDR1 and CDR2: MNHEY and SMNVEV (reference sequence). CDR3 nucleotide sequence: TGTGCCAGCACTCTCACCGGGCAGGGGGTTCGCCAAGAGACCCAGTACTTC. Translating gives CASTLTGQGVRQETQYF.

This chain uses TRBV4-2 with TRBJ1-6; TRBD1 aligns across 10 bases. V lost 1 base to trimming and J lost 10 bases; unmatched junction nucleotides: 4. CDR3 length: 15 amino acids. Germline values: CDR1 LGHNA, CDR2 YNFKEQ. CDR3 loop: CASSQAGQGDSPLHF. Written as DNA, the CDR3 is TGTGCCAGCAGCCAAGCCGGACAGGGGGACTCACCCCTCCACTTT.

This sequence joins TRBV10-1 and TRBJ1-1; weak D call: TRBD1 (5 bases). Germline CDR1 reads WNHNN; CDR2 reads SYGVQD (reference sequence). V lost 8 bases and J lost 1, with 11 bases in between. This CDR3 is 13 amino acids long. For the CDR3, the DNA is TGCGCCAGCTCAAGGGGTCAGAACACTGAAGCTTTCTTT. It is translated as CASSRGQNTEAFF.

The rearrangement joins TRBV7-2 to TRBJ2-1; 7 bases are a match to TRBD1. The germline V gene has CDR1 SGHTA and CDR2 FQGNSA. V lost 4 bases to trimming and J lost 4 bases; unmatched junction nucleotides: 7. This CDR3 contains 15 residues. The CDR3, as DNA: TGTGCCAGCAGCTCATCCGGGACAGCTTACAATGAGCAGTTCTTC. It codes for CASSSSGTAYNEQFF.

The rearrangement joins TRBV12-3 or TRBV12-4 to TRBJ1-5; D is possibly TRBD1 (6 bases). The V gene lost 5 bases and the J gene lost 11 bases, with 13 bases spanning the gap. The length of the CDR3 is 12 residues. CDR3 in DNA: TGTGCCAGCAGTGACAGGTATCGGGCCCAGCATTTT. It is translated as CASSDRYRAQHF.

This clone has a handful of counts. The CDR3 coding sequence is TGTGCCTGGAGTGGGGACAGCTCCTACGAGCAGTACTTC. This codes for CAWSGDSSYEQYF. The chain links TRBV30 to TRBJ2-7, with TRBD1 matching over 7 bases. V lost 1 base to trimming and J lost 0 bases; unmatched junction nucleotides: 0. Germline V gene sequence: CDR1 GTSNPN, CDR2 SVGIG (reference sequence). The CDR3 has 13 residues.

This rearrangement joins TRBV27 to TRBJ2-1; tentative D call: TRBD2 (6 bases). The V end was cut by 2 bases, the J end by 0 bases, with 17 bases between. The CDR3 covers 18 residues. CDR1 and CDR2 (germline): MNHEY, SMNVEV (reference sequence). The CDR3 DNA is TGTGCCAGCAGTTTACGGTATTGGCGGGGCCACTCCTACAATGAGCAGTTCTTC. This gives the protein CASSLRYWRGHSYNEQFF.

The chain employs TRBV2 and TRBJ2-5; tentative D call: TRBD1 (7 bases). The germline V gene encodes CDR1 SNHLY and CDR2 FYNNEI. Trimming shortened V by 4 bases and J by 2 bases, and 17 bases separated the two germline ends. The CDR3 is made up of 16 amino acids. CDR3 sequence (DNA): TGTGCCAGCAGTGCTTTGGGCAGGGGGGATCAAGAGACCCAGTACTTC. Translating it yields CASSALGRGDQETQYF.

The chain employs TRBV10-3 and TRBJ2-1, with 11 positions matching TRBD2. The CDR3 totals 18 residues. CDR1 is ENHRY and CDR2 is SYGVKD in the germline V gene. Trimming at V came to 0 bases and at J to 7 bases, leaving 11 bases not matched to a gene. The CDR3: CAISESSGASGRLNEQFF. The CDR3 region has the DNA TGTGCCATCAGTGAGTCGAGTGGGGCTAGCGGGAGGTTAAATGAGCAGTTCTTC.